This T cell receptor beta chain appears in the sequencing data of a study of regulatory T cells in long-lasting Graves disease. Across the study: Duration of antithyroid drug therapy among newly diagnosed Graves' patients was under 3 months.

This clonotype was counted between two and nine times. The time point: newly diagnosed GD, antithyroid drugs for less than 3 months. Scientists built the TCR library using RNA that was extracted from PBMCs. Each patient gave around 10 milliliters of EDTA-anticoagulated peripheral blood. Researchers made TCR beta libraries by using iRepertoire HTBI primers and running Arm-PCR on CDR3 regions. MiXCR was run by TCRdb on the multiplex PCR reads, yielding one entry per CDR3 protein. Of approximately 400,000 distinct CDR3 sequences in the sample, about 15% are singletons; the top ten hold 16%. Germline V lookup: CDR1 LGHNA, CDR2 YNFKEQ. With 0 bases clipped from V and 0 bases from J, the junction kept 2 bases outside the gene matches. This CDR3 is 16 amino acids long. This sample also appeared in a second study, on T cells in Graves' hyperthyroidism and ophthalmopathy. That paper notes: Stable hyperthyroidism and ophthalmopathy were separated using 13 V-J signatures.

This chain links TRBV4-2 with TRBJ2-7, with 10 bases fitting TRBD2. The sequence came from a woman in her 30s with Graves disease. The sample in question was peripheral blood mononuclear cells (PBMCs), obtained at new diagnosis, from a patient treated with antithyroid drugs. CDR3 bases: TGTGCCAGCAGCCAAGAGGGGACTAGCGACTCCTACGAGCAGTACTTC. This gives the protein CASSQEGTSDSYEQYF.